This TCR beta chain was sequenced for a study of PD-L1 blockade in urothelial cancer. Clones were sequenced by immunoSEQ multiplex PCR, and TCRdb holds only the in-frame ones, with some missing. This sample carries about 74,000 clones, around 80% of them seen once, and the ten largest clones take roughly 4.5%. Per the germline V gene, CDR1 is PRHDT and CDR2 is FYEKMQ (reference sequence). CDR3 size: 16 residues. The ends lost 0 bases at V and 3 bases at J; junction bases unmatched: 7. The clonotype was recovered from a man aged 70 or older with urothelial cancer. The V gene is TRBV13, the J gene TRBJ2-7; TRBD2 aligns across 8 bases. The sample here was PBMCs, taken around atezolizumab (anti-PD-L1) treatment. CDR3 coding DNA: TGTGCCAGCAGCTTAGGGGCTAGCGGGCTGAACTACGAGCAGTACTTC. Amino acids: CASSLGASGLNYEQYF.